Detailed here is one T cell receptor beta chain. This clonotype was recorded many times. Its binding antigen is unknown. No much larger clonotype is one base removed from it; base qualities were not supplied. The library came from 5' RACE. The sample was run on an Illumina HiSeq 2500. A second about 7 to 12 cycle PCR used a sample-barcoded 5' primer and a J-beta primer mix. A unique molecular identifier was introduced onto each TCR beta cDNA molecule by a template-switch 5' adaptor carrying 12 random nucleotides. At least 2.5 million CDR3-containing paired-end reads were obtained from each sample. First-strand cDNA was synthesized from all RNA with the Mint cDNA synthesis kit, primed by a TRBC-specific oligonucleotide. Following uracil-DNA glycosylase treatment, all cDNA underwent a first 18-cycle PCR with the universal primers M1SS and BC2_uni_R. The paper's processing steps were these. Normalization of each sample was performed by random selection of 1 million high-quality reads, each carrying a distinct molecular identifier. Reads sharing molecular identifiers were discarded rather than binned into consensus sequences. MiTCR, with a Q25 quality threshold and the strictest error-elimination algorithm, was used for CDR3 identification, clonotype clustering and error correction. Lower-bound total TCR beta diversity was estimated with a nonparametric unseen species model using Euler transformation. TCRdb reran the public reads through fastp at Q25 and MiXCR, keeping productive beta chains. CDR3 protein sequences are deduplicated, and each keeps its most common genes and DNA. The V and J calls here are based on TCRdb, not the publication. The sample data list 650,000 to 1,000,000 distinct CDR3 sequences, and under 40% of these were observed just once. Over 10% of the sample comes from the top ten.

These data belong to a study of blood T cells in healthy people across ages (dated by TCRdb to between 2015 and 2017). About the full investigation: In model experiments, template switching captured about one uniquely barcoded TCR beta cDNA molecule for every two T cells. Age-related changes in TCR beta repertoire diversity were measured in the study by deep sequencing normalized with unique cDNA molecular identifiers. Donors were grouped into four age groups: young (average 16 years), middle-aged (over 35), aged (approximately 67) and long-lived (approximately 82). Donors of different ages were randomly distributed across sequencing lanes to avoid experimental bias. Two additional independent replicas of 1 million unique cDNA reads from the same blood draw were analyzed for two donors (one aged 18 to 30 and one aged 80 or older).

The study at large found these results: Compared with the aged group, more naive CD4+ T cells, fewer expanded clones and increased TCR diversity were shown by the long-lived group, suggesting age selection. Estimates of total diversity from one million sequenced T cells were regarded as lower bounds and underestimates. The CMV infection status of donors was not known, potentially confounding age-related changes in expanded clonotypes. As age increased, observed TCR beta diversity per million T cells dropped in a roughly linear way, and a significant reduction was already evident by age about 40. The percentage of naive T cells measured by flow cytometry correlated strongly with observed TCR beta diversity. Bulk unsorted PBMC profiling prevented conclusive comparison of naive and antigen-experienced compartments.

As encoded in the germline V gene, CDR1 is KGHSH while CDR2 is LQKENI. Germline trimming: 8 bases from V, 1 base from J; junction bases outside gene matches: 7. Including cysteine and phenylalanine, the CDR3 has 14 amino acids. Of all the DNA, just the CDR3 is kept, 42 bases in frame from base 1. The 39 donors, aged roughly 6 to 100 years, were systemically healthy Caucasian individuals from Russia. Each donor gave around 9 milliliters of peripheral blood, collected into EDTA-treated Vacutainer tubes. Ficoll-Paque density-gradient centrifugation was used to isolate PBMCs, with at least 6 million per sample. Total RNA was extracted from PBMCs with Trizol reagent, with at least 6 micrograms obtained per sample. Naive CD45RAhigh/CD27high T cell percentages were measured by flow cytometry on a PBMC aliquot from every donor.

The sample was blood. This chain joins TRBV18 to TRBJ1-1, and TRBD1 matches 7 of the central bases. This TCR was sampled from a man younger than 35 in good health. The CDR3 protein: CASSPRTGNTEAFF. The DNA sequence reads TGTGCCAGCAGCCCCCGGACAGGGAACACTGAAGCTTTCTTT.